Following are 19 T cell receptor beta chains from one sample sequenced in a study of blood T cell repertoires in COVID-19. Here immunoSEQ multiplex PCR was the method, and the copy in TCRdb shows in-frame clones only, minus some. The data hold about 26,000 clones, with 85% to 90% observed a single time. The sequencing sample was made of peripheral blood. These receptors came from a man between 65 and 85 years old with active COVID-19.

This clone counts as large (0.1 to 1%). The J gene is TRBJ1-1, the V gene TRBV30, with D perhaps matching TRBD1 (6 bases). Trimming removed 4 bases from V and 4 bases from J, with 13 bases in between. Per germline, CDR1 GTSNPN and CDR2 SVGIG (reference sequence). The CDR3 is made up of 13 amino acids. Here the CDR3 DNA reads TGTGCCTGGAACTACAGGGCAGGCACTGAAGCTTTCTTT. As protein: CAWNYRAGTEAFF.

In nucleotides, the CDR3 is TGCGCCAGCAGCTTGGGCGGGGCGAACACTGAAGCTTTCTTT. It translates to CASSLGGANTEAFF. The rearrangement uses TRBV5-1 and TRBJ1-1; TRBD1 might be the D (5 bases). Per germline, CDR1 SGHRS and CDR2 YFSETQ. V gave up 0 bases and J gave up 1 base, with 7 bases separating them. CDR3 length: 14 residues.

This clone was counted once. The J gene is TRBJ2-5, the V gene TRBV4-3, with 7 bases matching TRBD2. J was trimmed by 0 bases and V by 0 bases; bases with no gene match: 1. Germline CDR1 is LGHNA and CDR2 is YSLEER. This CDR3 has 15 amino acids. Here the CDR3 reads CASSQDGGYQETQYF. As DNA, the CDR3 is TGCGCCAGCAGCCAAGACGGGGGGTACCAAGAGACCCAGTACTTC.

The chain joins TRBV11-2 to TRBJ2-7, with TRBD1 matching over 9 bases. Germline CDR1 reads SGHAT; CDR2 reads FQNNGV. The CDR3 length is 11 residues. With V trimmed by 7 bases and J by 11 bases, 6 bases remained unmatched. The CDR3 DNA sequence: TGTGCCAGCACCCCGGGACAGGGAAAGTACTTC. Protein: CASTPGQGKYF.

The rearrangement uses TRBV15 and TRBJ1-2; D uncertain. The germline V gene encodes CDR1 LNHNV and CDR2 YYDKDF (reference sequence). The CDR3 runs to 16 residues. The V end was cut by 2 bases, the J end by 1 base, with 14 bases between. The CDR3 sequence: CATSRRSGIDNYGYTF. The CDR3 nucleotides are TGTGCCACCAGCAGACGGAGCGGAATCGATAACTATGGCTACACCTTC.

The chain combines TRBV9 with TRBJ2-2; 12 bases align to TRBD2. This CDR3 comprises 16 residues. With V trimmed by 0 bases and J by 7 bases, 4 bases remained unmatched. CDR1 and CDR2 from the germline V gene are SGDLS and YYNGEE. The CDR3 bases are TGTGCCAGCAGCGTAGCTAGCGGGGGGGCCGGCGGGGAGCTGTTTTTT. Translated: CASSVASGGAGGELFF.

The chain recombines TRBV11-2 with TRBJ1-2; perhaps TRBD1 as D (6 bases). Germline V gene sequence: CDR1 SGHAT, CDR2 FQNNGV. Deletions cut 10 bases from V and 3 bases from J, with 12 bases between. This CDR3 has 12 residues. Written as DNA, the CDR3 is TGTGCCACCCCAGGGGCCTACTATGGCTACACCTTC. Translation gives CATPGAYYGYTF.

The rearrangement links TRBV6-6 to TRBJ1-3, with D hard to call. CDR1 and CDR2 from the germline V gene are MNHNY and SVGAGI (reference sequence). V was pared by 0 bases and J by 0 bases, with 9 bases between. The CDR3 consists of 16 residues. Here the CDR3 reads CASSYSQPSSGNTIYF. CDR3 bases: TGTGCCAGCAGTTACTCGCAACCGAGCTCTGGAAACACCATATATTTT.

This sequence joins TRBV14 and TRBJ1-6; TRBD1 agrees at 7 bases. The germline V gene encodes CDR1 SGHDN and CDR2 FVKESK. The CDR3 covers 15 residues. Trimming took 2 bases from V and 7 from J; bases not matched to a gene: 5. CDR3 in amino acids: CASSQIGQENSPLHF. The CDR3 nucleotides are TGTGCCAGCAGCCAAATTGGACAGGAGAATTCACCCCTCCACTTT. Full variable domain (rest looked up from reference TRBV14 and TRBJ1-6): EAGVTQFPSHSVIEKGQTVTLRCDPISGHDNLYWYRRVMGKEIKFLLHFVKESKQDESGMPNNRFLAERTGGTYSTLKVQPAELEDSGVYFCASSQIGQENSPLHFGNGTRLTVT.

This clone appeared a single time. The V and J genes are TRBV7-2 and TRBJ1-4; D unclear. The CDR3 has 16 residues. Trimming left V 1 base short and J 8 bases short, with 17 bases between. CDR1 is SGHTA, CDR2 FQGNSA, per germline. The CDR3, as DNA: TGTGCCAGCAGCTTAGGAGTTAGGTCTCCCGGGGAAAAACTGTTTTTT. Translating it yields CASSLGVRSPGEKLFF.

V and J are TRBV19 and TRBJ1-5; 10 bases map to TRBD1. The V gene end was trimmed by 4 bases and the J gene end by 3 bases; junction bases not matched to a gene: 3. This CDR3 has 15 residues. CDR1 is LNHDA and CDR2 is SQIVND in the germline V gene (reference sequence). In nucleotides, the CDR3 is TGTGCCAGTAGTAGGGGACAGGGGAACAATCAGCCCCAGCATTTT. Protein product: CASSRGQGNNQPQHF.

This clone was recorded a few times. The chain couples TRBV4-2 to TRBJ2-7, with a possible D match to TRBD1 (6 bases). Germline V lookup: CDR1 LGHNA, CDR2 YNFKEQ. V lost 0 bases and J lost 4, with 13 bases in between. CDR3 length equals 15 residues. The chain's CDR3 is CASSQDRTDGYEQYF. CDR3 sequence (DNA): TGTGCCAGCAGCCAAGATCGGACAGATGGATACGAGCAGTACTTC.

The chain employs TRBV30 and TRBJ1-1, with TRBD1 identical over 8 bases. Trimming cost V 5 bases and J 1 base; bases outside gene matches: 0. Germline V lookup: CDR1 GTSNPN, CDR2 SVGIG (reference sequence). The CDR3 has 12 residues. The CDR3 is CAWGTGNTEAFF. As DNA, the CDR3 is TGTGCCTGGGGGACAGGGAACACTGAAGCTTTCTTT.

The chain recombines TRBV9 with TRBJ2-1; D may be TRBD2 (5 bases). Germline V CDR1 and CDR2: SGDLS, YYNGEE. The CDR3 length is 15 residues. V dropped 4 bases and J dropped 2 bases, with 13 bases sitting between them. CDR3 nucleotides: TGTGCCAGCAGCCCCTTGAGAGGGCCCTACAATGAGCAGTTCTTC. It encodes CASSPLRGPYNEQFF.

The genes are TRBV27 and TRBJ2-2, with 10 bases matching TRBD2. Germline loops: CDR1 MNHEY, CDR2 SMNVEV (reference sequence). The CDR3 covers 15 residues. V trimming: 6 bases; J trimming: 1 base; junction bases outside the gene matches: 2. The CDR3 spells CASRSSGGNTGELFF. As DNA, the CDR3 is TGTGCCAGCAGATCTAGCGGGGGGAACACCGGGGAGCTGTTTTTT.

The chain couples TRBV7-9 to TRBJ2-3; 9 bases map to TRBD1. The trim removed 4 bases at V and 4 bases at J, leaving 6 bases unmatched. Germline values: CDR1 SEHNR, CDR2 FQNEAQ (reference sequence). This CDR3 has 15 amino acids. In DNA, the CDR3 is TGTGCCAGCAGCTCACCGACAGGGGGGCCAGATACGCAGTATTTT. Protein: CASSSPTGGPDTQYF.

The chain uses TRBV4-3 and TRBJ2-3, with no clear D. V lost 0 bases to trimming and J lost 0 bases, with 7 bases between them. CDR1 LGHNA and CDR2 YSLEER come from the germline V gene. The CDR3 length is 15 residues. The CDR3 DNA reads as TGCGCCAGCAGCCAAGAACCGGGTAGCACAGATACGCAGTATTTT. Its translation is CASSQEPGSTDTQYF.

This clone was detected only once. The chain has TRBV5-4 and TRBJ2-7; D is uncertain. Germline V lookup: CDR1 SGHNT, CDR2 YYREEE (reference sequence). The ends were cut back, 5 bases at V and 4 bases at J, with 19 bases in the middle. The CDR3 loop spans 15 amino acids. The CDR3 is CASSSGSPTGYEQYF. DNA of the CDR3: TGTGCCAGCAGTTCTGGGTCGCCCACGGGTTACGAGCAGTACTTC.

This chain connects TRBV18 to TRBJ2-1, with D tentatively TRBD2 (6 bases). The CDR3 is made up of 13 amino acids. Per germline, CDR1 KGHSH and CDR2 LQKENI. The ends were cut back, 0 bases at V and 12 bases at J, with 12 bases in the middle. The CDR3 protein is CASSPPGGKGQFF. CDR3 nucleotides: TGTGCCAGCTCACCACCCGGGGGTAAGGGGCAGTTCTTC. The variable domain in full, with the rest retrieved from reference TRBV18 and TRBJ2-1, is NAGVMQNPRHLVRRRGQEARLRCSPMKGHSHVYWYRQLPEEGLKFMVYLQKENIIDESGMPKERFSAEFPKEGPSILRIQQVVRGDSAAYFCASSPPGGKGQFFGPGTRLTVL.